The entry below describes one T cell receptor (beta chain). The data were taken from a study of blood T cell repertoires in COVID-19. Overall study context: T cells, B-cell-depleted T cells, or PBMCs provided the cDNA or gDNA that served as material.

Profiling relied on immunoSEQ multiplex PCR, and the TCRdb table lists in-frame clones only, not all of them. The sample includes about 430,000 clones, over 75% of them seen just once. Assignments of participants to cohorts depended upon their own reported clinical history. The sample was PBMCs or T cells enriched from blood (not recorded which). This clonotype originated in a woman between 18 and 30 years old who had been exposed to COVID-19.

CDR3 nucleotide sequence: TGTGCCAGCAGCTTGGAGGGGGGACAGAGAAACACCATATATTTT. Translating it yields CASSLEGGQRNTIYF. The rearrangement uses TRBV5-5 and TRBJ1-3; 7 positions match TRBD1. Germline lookup yields CDR1 SGHKS and CDR2 YYEKEE (reference sequence). J was trimmed by 5 bases and V by 0 bases; bases with no gene match: 5. The length of the CDR3 is 15 residues.